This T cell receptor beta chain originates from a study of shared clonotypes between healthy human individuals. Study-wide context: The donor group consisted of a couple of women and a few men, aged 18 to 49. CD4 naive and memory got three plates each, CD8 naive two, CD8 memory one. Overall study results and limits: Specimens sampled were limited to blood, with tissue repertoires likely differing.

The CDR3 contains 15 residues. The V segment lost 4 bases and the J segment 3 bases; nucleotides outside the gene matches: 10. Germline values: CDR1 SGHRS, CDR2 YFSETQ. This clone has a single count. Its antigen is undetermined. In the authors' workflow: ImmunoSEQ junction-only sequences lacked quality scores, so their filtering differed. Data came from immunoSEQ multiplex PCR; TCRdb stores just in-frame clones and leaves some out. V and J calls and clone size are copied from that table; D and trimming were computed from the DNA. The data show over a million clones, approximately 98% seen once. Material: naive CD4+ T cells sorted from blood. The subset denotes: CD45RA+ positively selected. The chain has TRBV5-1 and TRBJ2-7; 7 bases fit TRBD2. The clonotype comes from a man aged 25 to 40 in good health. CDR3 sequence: CASSQGLEGGYEQYF. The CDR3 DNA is TGCGCCAGCAGCCAAGGACTAGAAGGAGGCTACGAGCAGTACTTC.